This record concerns one TCR beta chain sequence. Its specificity is not known. This CDR3 has 15 amino acids. V was pared by 3 bases and J by 0 bases, with 9 bases between. In germline, CDR1 is LNHDA, CDR2 SQIVND (reference sequence). This record belongs to a study of response to subunit inactivated influenza vaccine. General study results and limits: Seasonal influenza vaccination, on each occasion, was suggested by the authors to recruit few new T cells.

TCRdb re-analysed the RT-PCR reads in MiXCR, keeping a single row per CDR3 protein. In the table there are under 750,000 distinct CDR3 sequences, 12% of which are singletons. The genes are TRBV19 and TRBJ2-1; D is uncertain. The clonotype comes from a man in his fifties or sixties who received an inactivated influenza vaccine. The specimen was PBMCs from blood, collected on the day of vaccination. The CDR3 protein is CASSIGPSSYNEQFF. CDR3 DNA sequence: TGTGCCAGTAGTATTGGGCCGAGCTCCTACAATGAGCAGTTCTTC.